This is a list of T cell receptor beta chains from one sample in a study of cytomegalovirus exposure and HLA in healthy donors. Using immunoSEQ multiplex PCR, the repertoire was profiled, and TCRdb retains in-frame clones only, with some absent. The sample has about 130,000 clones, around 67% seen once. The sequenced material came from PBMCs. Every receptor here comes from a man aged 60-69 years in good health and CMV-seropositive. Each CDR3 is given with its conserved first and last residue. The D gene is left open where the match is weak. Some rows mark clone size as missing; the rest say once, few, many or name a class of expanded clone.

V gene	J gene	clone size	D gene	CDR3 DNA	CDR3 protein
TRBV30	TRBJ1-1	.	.	TGTGCCTGGAGTGAATTCGACAGCCTAACTGAAGCTTTCTTT	CAWSEFDSLTEAFF
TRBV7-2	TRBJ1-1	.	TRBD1	TGTGCCAGCAGCTCACGGACAGGACTTGAAGCTTTCTTT	CASSSRTGLEAFF
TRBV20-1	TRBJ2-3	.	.	TGCAGTGCTTTTTTAAATACGCAGTATTTT	CSAFLNTQYF
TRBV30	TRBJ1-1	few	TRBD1	TGTGCCTGGACGGGACAGACTCTTGAAAACACTGAAGCTTTCTTT	CAWTGQTLENTEAFF
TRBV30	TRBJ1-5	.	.	TGTGCCTGGGGGGCGTTTGGGGATACGCAGCATTTT	CAWGAFGDTQHF
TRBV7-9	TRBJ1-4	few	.	TGTGCCAGCAGCTCCGAGGGTAGGAATGAAAAACTGTTTTTT	CASSSEGRNEKLFF
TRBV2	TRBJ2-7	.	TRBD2	TGTGCCAGCAGGGTGGGACCGGGGGGTGAGCAGTACTTC	CASRVGPGGEQYF
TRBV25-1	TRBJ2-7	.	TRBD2	TGTGCCAGCAGGGGGGGTGCGGGGGACCGTTACGAGCAGTACTTC	CASRGGAGDRYEQYF
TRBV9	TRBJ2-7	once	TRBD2	TGTGCCAGCAGCGGACGTAGCGGGGGCCCTACCTACGAGCAGTACTTC	CASSGRSGGPTYEQYF
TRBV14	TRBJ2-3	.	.	TGTGCCAGCAGCCTTCGACACCCCCTCACAGATACGCAGTATTTT	CASSLRHPLTDTQYF
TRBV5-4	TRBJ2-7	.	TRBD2	TGTGCCAGCAGCTTGGAAGCGGGGAGGGCCTACGAGCAGTACTTC	CASSLEAGRAYEQYF
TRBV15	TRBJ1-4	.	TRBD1	TGTGCCACAAAAACCGAGGGGACAGGGAATGAAAAACTGTTTTTT	CATKTEGTGNEKLFF
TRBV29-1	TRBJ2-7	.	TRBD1	TGCAGCGTTGAAGATGGGACAGCTGAGCAGTACTTC	CSVEDGTAEQYF
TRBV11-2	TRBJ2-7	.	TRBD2	TGTGCCAGCAGCCGGACGAGCGGGGTAGGCGAGCAGTACTTC	CASSRTSGVGEQYF